This T cell receptor beta chain is drawn from a study of blood T cell repertoires in COVID-19. Study-level information: Acute and convalescent COVID-19 samples came from the United States, Italy and Spain. Sources were T cells, B-cell-depleted T cells, or PBMCs; the material itself was cDNA or gDNA.

Authors' methods: By means of reference gene primer amplification, nucleated cell counts were estimated. The protocol was immunoSEQ multiplex PCR, while the TCRdb copy is restricted to in-frame clones and leaves out a portion. The D gene and trimming were derived from the DNA, and the V and J assignments and clone size from that table. Of roughly 150,000 clones listed, roughly nine tenths were seen once; the top ten hold roughly 19%. In this sample, this clone turned up once. The CDR3 is 15 amino acids. In germline, CDR1 is LNHDA, CDR2 SQIVND (reference sequence). The trim removed 5 bases at V and 5 bases at J, leaving 7 bases unmatched.

The chain employs TRBV19 and TRBJ1-5; 9 bases align to TRBD1. The sequenced sample consisted of peripheral blood. The TCR comes from a man between 60 and 75 years old with active or convalescent COVID-19. CDR3 nucleotides: TGTGCCAGTAGTGGGACAGGGCGGTCGGATCAGCCCCAGCATTTT. Its protein product is CASSGTGRSDQPQHF.